A single sample gave rise to the 14 T cell receptor beta chains below, sequenced in a study of T-cell memory formation after mild COVID-19. In TCRdb, the 5' RACE reads were re-called with MiXCR into one record per CDR3 protein. The sample contains about 400,000 distinct CDR3 sequences, roughly 15% of which appear only once. The sequencing input was PBMCs or a T cell subset sorted from them (not recorded which). These receptors were obtained from a man aged 18 to 35 who had mild COVID-19 (a few samples of this study predate the infection). Cell type and time point are not known.

This clonotype has just a few counts. The rearrangement uses TRBV19 and TRBJ1-5, with D unresolved. The CDR3 is 15 amino acids. Germline CDR1 and CDR2: LNHDA and SQIVND (reference sequence). Trimming pared 5 bases from V and 0 bases from J, leaving 11 bases between. DNA of the CDR3: TGTGCCAGTAGTGAGGCAGATTCTAGCAATCAGCCCCAGCATTTT. Its translation is CASSEADSSNQPQHF.

This clonotype was counted between two and nine times. This chain connects TRBV4-1 to TRBJ2-1; D is perhaps TRBD1 or TRBD2 (5 bases each). Between the trimmed V and J ends, which lost 8 bases and 4 bases, there was a span of 12 bases. CDR1 and CDR2 from the germline V gene are MGHRA and YSYEKL. CDR3 length: 13 residues. Here the CDR3 DNA reads TGCGCCAGCTGGGGTGGGGGTTACAATGAGCAGTTCTTC. Translation: CASWGGGYNEQFF.

The genes are TRBV12-3 or TRBV12-4 and TRBJ2-4; 8 bases are shared with TRBD1. This CDR3 spans 16 amino acids. Unmatched junction bases numbered 4, after V lost 3 bases and J lost 0 bases. The CDR3 is CASSFRQGRAKNIQYF. The CDR3 DNA sequence: TGTGCCAGCAGTTTTCGACAGGGGAGAGCCAAAAACATTCAGTACTTC.

This chain joins TRBV6-5 and TRBJ2-5, with TRBD1 matching over 7 bases. CDR1 is MNHEY, CDR2 SVGAGI, per germline. V shed 0 bases, J shed 2 bases, and the junction held 3 bases outside the gene matches. The CDR3 is 15 amino acids. CDR3 loop: CASSYSGGQQETQYF. Written as DNA, the CDR3 is TGTGCCAGCAGTTACTCTGGGGGACAGCAAGAGACCCAGTACTTC.

This clonotype was counted between two and nine times. The chain links TRBV15 to TRBJ2-1; weak D call: TRBD1 (5 bases). Germline-derived CDR1 and CDR2 are LNHNV and YYDKDF (reference sequence). CDR3 length: 13 residues. The V end was cut by 0 bases, the J end by 10 bases, with 10 bases between. The CDR3 nucleotides are TGTGCCACCAGCAGAGACAGGGTGGACGAGCAGTTCTTC. It specifies CATSRDRVDEQFF.

This clonotype appeared a few times. V usage is TRBV27 and J usage is TRBJ1-2; TRBD1 is a possible D gene (5 bases). The CDR3 is 13 amino acids. V was clipped by 5 bases and J by 5 bases, with 12 bases between them. Germline CDR1 reads MNHEY; CDR2 reads SMNVEV (reference sequence). CDR3 nucleotides: TGTGCCAGCAGTCCGGACACCCTTTATGGCTACACCTTC. Its translation is CASSPDTLYGYTF.

This clonotype was counted a single time. The CDR3 region has the DNA TGCGCCAGCAGCTTGGACAGGGGATCAGTTAATGAGCAGTTCTTC. This encodes CASSLDRGSVNEQFF. The gene calls are TRBV5-1 and TRBJ2-1; 7 positions agree with TRBD1. In germline, CDR1 is SGHRS, CDR2 YFSETQ. The CDR3 spans 15 residues. With V trimmed by 0 bases and J by 7 bases, 7 bases remained unmatched.

V usage is TRBV7-9 and J usage is TRBJ1-6; TRBD1 agrees at 7 bases. Germline CDR1 reads SEHNR; CDR2 reads FQNEAQ (reference sequence). The CDR3 length is 17 residues. J gave up 0 bases and V 5 bases, and 7 bases lay outside the gene matches. The DNA of the CDR3 is TGTGCCAGCAGCGGGGGACAGCCGAGCTCCTATAATTCACCCCTCCACTTT. Translation gives CASSGGQPSSYNSPLHF.

This clonotype was found once. The rearrangement uses TRBV7-8 and TRBJ1-5; a possible D gene is TRBD1 (5 bases). The CDR3 is made up of 16 amino acids. The germline V gene has CDR1 SGHVS and CDR2 FQNEAQ. Trimming left V 1 base short and J 0 bases short, with 10 bases between. DNA of the CDR3: TGTGCCAGCAGCTTAGAACAGGCGTATAGCAATCAGCCCCAGCATTTT. Amino acids: CASSLEQAYSNQPQHF.

This sequence joins TRBV7-2 and TRBJ2-7; a possible D gene is TRBD1 (5 bases). Germline CDR1 is SGHTA and CDR2 is FQGNSA. Trimming cost V 5 bases and J 0 bases, with 8 bases left between them. The CDR3 runs to 13 residues. The CDR3 loop is CASSVDSSYEQYV. CDR3 bases: TGTGCCAGCAGCGTCGACAGCTCCTACGAGCAGTACGTC.

This clonotype was detected only a few times. The rearrangement joins TRBV6-5 to TRBJ1-1; 9 nucleotides agree with TRBD1. V was clipped by 2 bases and J by 10 bases; unmatched bases: 11. Germline V gives CDR1 MNHEY, CDR2 SVGAGI. The CDR3 loop spans 15 amino acids. The CDR3 DNA sequence: TGTGCCAGCAGTTACGGGGGACAGGGCAGAGGGATAGCTTTCTTT. Residues: CASSYGGQGRGIAFF.

The genes are TRBV4-1 and TRBJ1-5; tentative D call: TRBD1 (5 bases). The CDR3 runs to 15 residues. Trimming removed 8 bases at V and 0 bases at J, with 14 bases between. The germline gives CDR1 MGHRA, CDR2 YSYEKL. The CDR3 loop is CASAGGVSSNQPQHF. The CDR3 DNA is TGCGCCAGCGCCGGAGGGGTTTCTAGCAATCAGCCCCAGCATTTT.

Only a few counts were recorded for this clonotype. The J gene is TRBJ2-2, the V gene TRBV7-9; D may correspond to TRBD1 or TRBD2 (5 bases each). The germline V and J ends were trimmed by 6 bases and 1 base, with 18 bases remaining between them. Germline V gene lookup returns CDR1 SEHNR and CDR2 FQNEAQ (reference sequence). There are 17 residues in the CDR3. The CDR3 reads CASRPPVGTRNTGELFF. Written as DNA, the CDR3 is TGTGCCAGCAGGCCCCCTGTCGGGACCCGGAACACCGGGGAGCTGTTTTTT. Complete variable domain (other parts from reference TRBV7-9 and TRBJ2-2): DTGVSQNPRHKITKRGQNVTFRCDPISEHNRLYWYRQTLGQGPEFLTYFQNEAQLEKSRLLSDRFSAERPKGSFSTLEIQRTEQGDSAMYLCASRPPVGTRNTGELFFGEGSRLTVL.

This clonotype has only one observation. The chain has TRBV20-1 and TRBJ2-2; D may match TRBD1 or TRBD2 (6 bases each). Germline V gene lookup returns CDR1 DFQATT and CDR2 SNEGSKA (reference sequence). The CDR3 has 15 residues. V lost 1 base, J lost 4 bases, and 13 bases lay in between. The CDR3, as DNA: TGCAGTGCTAGAGTCCCGGGGGCCGTCACCGGGGAGCTGTTTTTT. Residues: CSARVPGAVTGELFF.